The 25 T cell receptor beta chains in this list originate from one sample, sequenced in a study of T cells in women clearing cervical HPV infection (dated by TCRdb to 2016 to 2018). Library preparation employed the immunoSEQ multiplex PCR assay. The clones in this table, taken by TCRdb from immuneACCESS, are in-frame only. Not every clone is retained; where verified, under half of the shortfall comes from an unresolved V gene, and the cause of the rest is unknown. This sample's table lists about 46,000 clones. The ten biggest clones cover under 40% of the sample. The sequenced sample consisted of blood buffy coat. These receptors came from a woman between 18 and 75 years old with a cervical HPV16 infection that either progressed to CIN3+ or cleared (not recorded which).

Concerning this clone: The CDR3 end lies 3 residues beyond the end of the read and is filled in from the germline J gene. The chain joins TRBV14 to TRBJ2-5; the match to TRBD2 covers 10 bases. The CDR3 is 16 amino acids. Looked up from germline, CDR1 is SGHDN and CDR2 is FVKESK. J gave up 4 bases and V 1 base, and 6 bases lay outside the gene matches. This CDR3 reads CASSQVTAGGRETQYF. Partial CDR3 DNA: TGTGCCAGCAGCCAAGTGACAGCGGGAGGGAGAGAGACC. Filled out from reference TRBV14 and TRBJ2-5, the complete variable domain reads EAGVTQFPSHSVIEKGQTVTLRCDPISGHDNLYWYRRVMGKEIKFLLHFVKESKQDESGMPNNRFLAERTGGTYSTLKVQPAELEDSGVYFCASSQVTAGGRETQYFGPGTRLLVL.

Comments on this clone: The CDR3 goes on 3 residues after the read ends, and that part is filled in from the germline J gene. V usage is TRBV2 and J usage is TRBJ2-5; tentative D call: TRBD1 (6 bases). CDR1 is SNHLY and CDR2 is FYNNEI in the germline V gene. This CDR3 comprises 13 residues. The ends were cut back, 6 bases at V and 0 bases at J, with 8 bases in the middle. CDR3 in amino acids: CASSTGYQETQYF. The DNA read from the CDR3 is TGTGCCAGCAGCACAGGGTACCAAGAGACC.

Turning to this clone: The read comes to an end 3 residues before the CDR3 does, leaving the germline J gene to fill in the end. This chain connects TRBV2 to TRBJ2-2; 10 bases match TRBD1. The CDR3 covers 13 residues. Germline V gene lookup returns CDR1 SNHLY and CDR2 FYNNEI. The CDR3 spells CASGTGVNSPLFF. CDR3 bases read: TGTGCCAGTGGGACAGGGGTTAATTCACCG. The variable domain in full, with the rest retrieved from reference TRBV2 and TRBJ2-2, is EPEVTQTPSHQVTQMGQEVILRCVPISNHLYFYWYRQILGQKVEFLVSFYNNEISEKSEIFDDQFSVERPDGSNFTLKIRSTKLEDSAMYFCASGTGVNSPLFFGEGSRLTVL.

A remark on this clone: With the read ending 3 residues before the CDR3 end, the germline J gene is used to fill in that end. The V and J genes are TRBV6-1 and TRBJ2-3; the D is unclear. This CDR3 region has 16 residues. Germline V CDR1 and CDR2: MNHNS, SASEGT. This CDR3 reads CASSAPPGSPNQPQYF. The DNA read from the CDR3 is TGTGCCAGCAGTGCACCCCCAGGTTCTCCCAATCAGCCG.

As concerns this clone: The read ends 3 residues early relative to the CDR3; the germline J gene fills the gap. V usage is TRBV7-9 and J usage is TRBJ1-2, with a weak D call TRBD1 (5 bases). Germline V gives CDR1 SEHNR, CDR2 FQNEAQ (reference sequence). This CDR3 comprises 12 residues. The covered CDR3 bases are TGTGCCAGCAGCTCGGGGGTCAATGAC. This encodes CASSSGVND. The full-length CDR3 reads as CASSSGVNDYTF.

As regards this clone: The CDR3 end is not reached by the read, which stops 3 residues before it; the germline J gene fills it in. The rearrangement joins TRBV7-3 to TRBJ2-1; the D gene is possibly TRBD1 (6 bases). CDR3 length: 13 amino acids. V was trimmed by 5 bases and J by 5 bases, leaving 10 bases between them. Germline assignment: CDR1 SGHTA and CDR2 FQGTGA. The part of the CDR3 DNA that was read is TGTGCCAGCAGCCGGACAGACGACAATGAG. This codes for CASSRTDDNE. The whole CDR3 sequence reads CASSRTDDNEQFF.

Comment on this clone: The CDR3 end is not reached by the read, which stops 3 residues before it; the germline J gene fills it in. This chain uses TRBV20-1 with TRBJ1-2, with D unclear. The CDR3 covers 12 residues. Germline V lookup: CDR1 DFQATT, CDR2 SNEGSKA (reference sequence). The germline V and J ends were trimmed by 4 bases and 4 bases, with 10 bases remaining between them. CDR3 DNA, as far as it was read: TGCAGTGCTATATCAGAGGGCTATGGC. Translated, it gives CSAISEGYG. The full-length CDR3 reads as CSAISEGYGYTF.

Notes on this clone: Sequencing ends 3 residues short of the CDR3 end; the germline J gene provides the rest. V and J are TRBV7-6 and TRBJ1-5; tentative D call: TRBD1 (5 bases). V dropped 4 bases and J dropped 4 bases, with 11 bases sitting between them. CDR3 length equals 14 residues. The germline gives CDR1 SGHVS, CDR2 FNYEAQ. The covered CDR3 bases are TGTGCCAGCAGCTCGACAGAAGCGAATCAGCCC. It codes for CASSSTEANQP. The whole CDR3 region reads CASSSTEANQPQHF. Full variable domain (outside the CDR3, taken from reference TRBV7-6 and TRBJ1-5): GAGVSQSPRYKVTKRGQDVALRCDPISGHVSLYWYRQALGQGPEFLTYFNYEAQQDKSGLPNDRFSAERPEGSISTLTIQRTEQRDSAMYRCASSSTEANQPQHFGDGTRLSIL.

Concerning this clone itself: The read halts 3 residues ahead of the CDR3 end, with the missing end drawn from the germline J gene. The chain couples TRBV7-3 to TRBJ2-1, with 9 bases identical to TRBD1. The CDR3 consists of 13 residues. With 5 bases clipped from V and 6 bases from J, the junction kept 2 bases outside the gene matches. Looked up from germline, CDR1 is SGHTA and CDR2 is FQGTGA. The CDR3 bases that were read are TGTGCCAGCAGCCCGGGACAGGGCAATGAG. This sequence encodes CASSPGQGNE. The full CDR3 reads CASSPGQGNEQFF.

Of note for this clone: The CDR3 end falls 3 residues outside the read, so it is completed with the germline J gene. The V call is TRBV5-1, the J call TRBJ2-5; 13 bases agree with TRBD2. Germline V gene data show CDR1 as SGHRS and CDR2 as YFSETQ. Trimming took 6 bases from V and 1 from J; bases not matched to a gene: 12. The CDR3 sequence is 18 residues long. CDR3 amino acids: CASTLTSGGPRSQETQYF. Incomplete CDR3 DNA: TGCGCCAGCACCCTGACTAGCGGGGGGCCTCGGAGCCAAGAGACC.

A note on this clone: The read falls 3 residues short of the CDR3 end, and the missing part is taken from the germline J gene. The chain has TRBV30 and TRBJ2-7, with TRBD2 matching over 7 bases. Germline V gene lookup returns CDR1 GTSNPN and CDR2 SVGIG (reference sequence). CDR3 length: 15 amino acids. Germline trimming cut 3 bases from V and 0 bases from J; bases unmatched to any gene: 8. This CDR3 reads CAWRRTRPSSYEQYF. The DNA read from the CDR3 is TGTGCCTGGAGGAGGACTAGACCCAGCTCCTACGAG.

The DNA read from the CDR3 is TGTGCCAGCAGTGACGAGGGACTAGCGGGGGTTAACTCCTACGAG. Translation: CASSDEGLAGVNSYE. The complete CDR3 protein is CASSDEGLAGVNSYEQYF. The V and J genes are TRBV6-4 and TRBJ2-7; TRBD2 aligns across 14 bases. The read stops 3 residues short of the end of the CDR3; the missing end is completed from the germline J gene. The J segment lost 0 bases and the V segment lost 2 bases, leaving 6 bases of the junction unmatched. From germline, CDR1 is MRHNA and CDR2 SNTAGT. The CDR3 loop spans 18 amino acids.

With regard to this clone: The read gets to within 3 residues of the CDR3 end, and the germline J gene fills in the rest. The chain has TRBV5-1 and TRBJ2-7, with 9 positions matching TRBD1. The V segment lost 4 bases and the J segment 2 bases; nucleotides outside the gene matches: 7. From germline, CDR1 is SGHRS and CDR2 YFSETQ. The CDR3 runs 15 residues. The sequenced CDR3 bases are TGCGCCAGCAGCCCAACGGACAGGGGACCCTACGAG. Residues: CASSPTDRGPYE. In full, the CDR3 reads CASSPTDRGPYEQYF.

Details on this clone: The read finishes 3 residues shy of the CDR3 end, and the germline J gene is used to complete it. The rearrangement joins TRBV10-3 to TRBJ2-3, with 9 bases aligning to TRBD2. Germline V gene lookup returns CDR1 ENHRY and CDR2 SYGVKD. The CDR3 length is 17 residues. The J segment lost 0 bases and the V segment lost 8 bases, leaving 12 bases of the junction unmatched. CDR3 sequence: CAIGPLETSGSTDTQYF. Partial CDR3 DNA: TGTGCCATCGGCCCCCTTGAGACTAGCGGAAGCACAGATACG.

A note on this clone: Coverage ceases 3 residues before the CDR3 finishes, and the germline J gene fills in the end. J is TRBJ2-7 and V is TRBV19; D gene uncertain. This CDR3 has 11 amino acids. Germline lookup yields CDR1 LNHDA and CDR2 SQIVND (reference sequence). The V gene lost 10 bases and the J gene lost 1 base, with 8 bases spanning the gap. The CDR3 loop reads CATTKSYEQYF. CDR3 DNA (partial): TGTGCCACCACTAAATCCTACGAG. Complete variable domain (other parts from reference TRBV19 and TRBJ2-7): DGGITQSPKYLFRKEGQNVTLSCEQNLNHDAMYWYRQDPGQGLRLIYYSQIVNDFQKGDIAEGYSVSREKKESFPLTVTSAQKNPTAFYLCATTKSYEQYFGPGTRLTVT.

On this clone itself: The read falls 3 residues short of the CDR3 end, and the missing part is taken from the germline J gene. The chain has TRBV5-1 and TRBJ2-4; D possibly corresponds to TRBD1 (5 bases). V was clipped by 0 bases and J by 2 bases, with 12 bases between them. This CDR3 is built from 16 residues. The germline V gene encodes CDR1 SGHRS and CDR2 YFSETQ. CDR3 bases read: TGCGCCAGCAGCTTGGAGGTGGGGCAGACCAAAAACATT. It translates to CASSLEVGQTKNI. The full CDR3 is CASSLEVGQTKNIQYF. Looking up the rest from reference TRBV5-1 and TRBJ2-4 gives the full variable domain: KAGVTQTPRYLIKTRGQQVTLSCSPISGHRSVSWYQQTPGQGLQFLFEYFSETQRNKGNFPGRFSGRQFSNSRSEMNVSTLELGDSALYLCASSLEVGQTKNIQYFGAGTRLSVL.

A note on this clone: Read data end 3 residues before the CDR3 end; the end is taken from the germline J gene. The chain employs TRBV7-2 and TRBJ1-2; D remains unclear. There are 17 residues in the CDR3. The germline V gene encodes CDR1 SGHTA and CDR2 FQGNSA. Incomplete CDR3 DNA: TGTGCCAGCAGCTTAGCGGTACTAGCGGGAAGCACAGATACC. This encodes CASSLAVLAGSTDT. The entire CDR3 sequence reads CASSLAVLAGSTDTYTF.

Concerning this clone itself: The read ends 3 residues shy of where the CDR3 ends; the end is completed using the germline J gene. The genes are TRBV7-2 and TRBJ2-7; a weak D match, TRBD1 (6 bases). Between the trimmed V and J ends, which lost 4 bases and 3 bases, there was a span of 10 bases. The CDR3 spans 13 residues. Germline values: CDR1 SGHTA, CDR2 FQGNSA. The CDR3: CASSSPGDYEQYF. The sequenced CDR3 bases are TGTGCCAGCAGCTCCCCAGGGGACTACGAG.

As to this clone: The CDR3 goes on 3 residues after the read ends, and that part is filled in from the germline J gene. The chain links TRBV16 to TRBJ2-2; TRBD1 or TRBD2 may be the D gene (5 bases each). The V end was cut by 5 bases, the J end by 7 bases, with 11 bases between. From germline, CDR1 is KGHSY and CDR2 FQNENV. The CDR3 consists of 13 residues. The CDR3: CASSTTRGGELFF. Partial CDR3 DNA: TGTGCCAGCAGCACCACGAGGGGCGGGGAG. The full variable domain, rest sourced from reference TRBV16 and TRBJ2-2, is GEEVAQTPKHLVRGEGQKAKLYCAPIKGHSYVFWYQQVLKNEFKFLISFQNENVFDETGMPKERFSAKCLPNSPCSLEIQATKLEDSAVYFCASSTTRGGELFFGEGSRLTVL.

A word on this clone: Read data end 3 residues before the CDR3 end; the end is taken from the germline J gene. J is TRBJ2-7 and V is TRBV29-1; D may be TRBD2 (5 bases). Between the trimmed V and J ends, which lost 5 bases and 6 bases, there was a span of 11 bases. CDR3 size: 11 residues. Germline-derived CDR1 and CDR2 are SQVTM and ANQGSEA. The CDR3 sequence: CSVSRGSEQYF. The part of the CDR3 DNA that was read is TGCAGCGTTTCACGGGGAAGCGAG.

As concerns this clone: The read comes to an end 3 residues before the CDR3 does, leaving the germline J gene to fill in the end. This chain connects TRBV2 to TRBJ2-5, with 13 bases lining up with TRBD2. Germline CDR1 is SNHLY and CDR2 is FYNNEI. The CDR3 covers 14 residues. The V gene end was trimmed by 6 bases and the J gene end by 4 bases; junction bases not matched to a gene: 2. The part of the CDR3 DNA that was read is TGTGCCAGCAGCGGACTAGCGGGGGTAGAGACC. Amino acid sequence: CASSGLAGVET. The full CDR3 sequence reads CASSGLAGVETQYF.

A word on this clone: Read data end 3 residues before the CDR3 end; the end is taken from the germline J gene. This chain links TRBV19 with TRBJ2-1; D uncertain. Looked up from germline, CDR1 is LNHDA and CDR2 is SQIVND (reference sequence). The CDR3 covers 11 residues. V lost 5 bases, J lost 5 bases, and 4 bases lay in between. The CDR3: CASSPDNEQFF. The covered CDR3 bases are TGTGCCAGTAGTCCGGACAATGAG.

As regards this clone: The missing CDR3 end, 3 residues past where the read stops, is filled in from the germline J gene. The rearrangement uses TRBV7-9 and TRBJ2-7; TRBD2 aligns across 9 bases. Trimming took 5 bases from V and 6 from J; bases not matched to a gene: 8. Germline CDR1 reads SEHNR; CDR2 reads FQNEAQ (reference sequence). The CDR3 runs 14 residues. The sequenced CDR3 bases are TGTGCCAGCAGCCGCCGCGGGGGGGCTGGCGAG. This codes for CASSRRGGAGE. The full CDR3 sequence reads CASSRRGGAGEQYF.

In the case of this clone: Read coverage stops 3 residues before the CDR3 terminus; the germline J gene supplies the remainder. This chain connects TRBV7-6 to TRBJ2-6; 7 bases map to TRBD1. CDR3 length equals 16 residues. CDR1 SGHVS and CDR2 FNYEAQ come from the germline V gene. Losses at the gene ends were 4 bases for V and 2 bases for J; bases not matched to a gene: 5. CDR3 sequence reads: CASSWSGTAGANVLTF. The CDR3 bases that were read are TGTGCCAGCAGCTGGTCCGGGACAGCTGGGGCCAACGTC. The full variable domain, with the rest looked up from reference TRBV7-6 and TRBJ2-6, is GAGVSQSPRYKVTKRGQDVALRCDPISGHVSLYWYRQALGQGPEFLTYFNYEAQQDKSGLPNDRFSAERPEGSISTLTIQRTEQRDSAMYRCASSWSGTAGANVLTFGAGSRLTVL.

A note on this clone: The CDR3 end falls 3 residues outside the read, so it is completed with the germline J gene. V usage is TRBV6-1 and J usage is TRBJ1-4; perhaps TRBD1 as D (5 bases). CDR1 MNHNS and CDR2 SASEGT come from the germline V gene. V gave up 0 bases and J gave up 4 bases, with 12 bases separating them. The length of the CDR3 is 16 residues. The CDR3 reads CASSEAGGVSNEKLFF. The sequenced part of the CDR3 DNA is TGTGCCAGCAGTGAAGCCGGAGGGGTTAGTAATGAAAAA.